This passage covers 24 T cell receptor beta chains from one sample sequenced in a study of post-analysis software for immune sequencing data. Study-wide results and limits: When patients were compared with controls, 4 or 5 TRBV segments were more frequent, TRBV5-6, TRBV5-1 and TRBV20-1 among them.

No cognate antigen is known for these TCRs. Built from TCR beta cDNA, the libraries had unique molecular identifiers in them. TCRdb ran MiXCR on the PCR reads and lists one entry per CDR3 protein. The data show some 700,000 distinct CDR3 sequences, over 45% seen once. The sample comprised blood. These receptors came from a girl aged 2-10 years with multiple sclerosis.

The V gene is TRBV20-1, the J gene TRBJ2-2; 16 positions agree with TRBD2. J lost 4 bases, V lost 0 bases, and 5 bases had no gene match. The length of the CDR3 is 18 residues. CDR1 is DFQATT, CDR2 SNEGSKA, per germline (reference sequence). CDR3 DNA sequence: TGCAGTGCTAGAGATCCCGGGACTAGCGGGAGGGGCACCGGGGAGCTGTTTTTT. It codes for CSARDPGTSGRGTGELFF.

J is TRBJ2-3 and V is TRBV12-3 or TRBV12-4; D may be TRBD1 or TRBD2 (6 bases each). This CDR3 contains 16 residues. Deletions cut 4 bases from V and 4 bases from J, with 18 bases between. The CDR3 DNA reads TGTGCCAGCAGTTCCCGCCAAGGGGGGTGGGCAGATACGCAGTATTTT. Translation: CASSSRQGGWADTQYF.

A few counts support this clonotype. J is TRBJ2-5 and V is TRBV29-1; perhaps TRBD2 as D (7 bases). The V gene lost 7 bases and the J gene lost 4 bases, with 13 bases spanning the gap. This CDR3 has 12 residues. Germline CDR1 reads SQVTM; CDR2 reads ANQGSEA. CDR3 nucleotides: TGCAGCGCGGGGGGCGGCGGAGAGACCCAGTACTTC. Translated, it gives CSAGGGGETQYF. Full variable domain (missing parts from reference TRBV29-1 and TRBJ2-5): SAVISQKPSRDICQRGTSLTIQCQVDSQVTMMFWYRQQPGQSLTLIATANQGSEATYESGFVIDKFPISRPNLTFSTLTVSNMSPEDSSIYLCSAGGGGETQYFGPGTRLLVL.

This clonotype was observed a single time. This chain links TRBV20-1 with TRBJ2-3, with 11 nucleotides matching TRBD2. The junction had 10 bases not matched to a gene; V was cut back by 6 bases and J by 2 bases. Germline CDR1 and CDR2: DFQATT and SNEGSKA (reference sequence). CDR3 length equals 16 residues. CDR3 coding DNA: TGCAGTGCCCGCGTGATGACTAGCGGGGTCACAGATACGCAGTATTTT. This translates into CSARVMTSGVTDTQYF.

The chain is built from TRBV14 and TRBJ2-7; TRBD1 matches at 10 bases. With 2 bases clipped from V and 4 bases from J, the junction kept 5 bases outside the gene matches. CDR1 and CDR2 from the germline V gene are SGHDN and FVKESK. The CDR3 has 15 residues. CDR3 in DNA: TGTGCCAGCAGCCAATCCGGGACAGGGGATTACGAGCAGTACTTC. Its protein product is CASSQSGTGDYEQYF.

This clonotype came up a few times. CDR3 in amino acids: CASSVERVGGTSTDTQYF. The CDR3 DNA sequence: TGTGCCAGCAGCGTAGAGCGGGTTGGGGGGACGAGCACAGATACGCAGTATTTT. This rearrangement joins TRBV7-6 to TRBJ2-3, with D perhaps matching TRBD2 (6 bases). Germline CDR1 is SGHVS and CDR2 is FNYEAQ. The CDR3 spans 18 residues. V gave up 5 bases and J gave up 0 bases, with 21 bases separating them.

V is TRBV5-5 and J is TRBJ2-1; 7 bases fit TRBD1. This CDR3 has 14 amino acids. The V gene end was trimmed by 3 bases and the J gene end by 5 bases; junction bases not matched to a gene: 5. The germline CDR1 and CDR2 sequences are SGHKS and YYEKEE (reference sequence). CDR3 nucleotide sequence: TGTGCCAGCAGCTGGAGGACAGGACACAATGAGCAGTTCTTC. Its protein is CASSWRTGHNEQFF.

CDR3 bases: TGCAGCGTGCTCACTAGCGGGGGAACCTACGAGCAGTACTTC. Its protein is CSVLTSGGTYEQYF. V is TRBV29-1 and J is TRBJ2-7; 11 nucleotides line up with TRBD2. The germline CDR1 and CDR2 sequences are SQVTM and ANQGSEA. V lost 6 bases to trimming and J lost 2 bases; unmatched junction nucleotides: 6. The CDR3 is 14 residues long.

The rearrangement uses TRBV20-1 and TRBJ1-1; D might be TRBD1 (5 bases). V lost 0 bases and J lost 4, with 12 bases in between. CDR1 DFQATT and CDR2 SNEGSKA come from the germline V gene (reference sequence). The CDR3 is 14 amino acids. In DNA form, the CDR3 reads TGCAGTGCTAGAGATCCAGGCCAGGGCACTGAAGCTTTCTTT. Translated, it gives CSARDPGQGTEAFF.

The chain combines TRBV9 with TRBJ2-6; maybe TRBD2 (7 bases). CDR3 length: 19 residues. CDR1 and CDR2 (germline): SGDLS, YYNGEE. The V end lost 0 bases, the J end lost 0 bases, and 16 bases lay between the germline ends. CDR3 protein: CASSVGGPGGTSGANVLTF. CDR3 DNA sequence: TGTGCCAGCAGCGTAGGAGGACCGGGGGGCACCTCTGGGGCCAACGTCCTGACTTTC.

The CDR3 here is CASARSRGGYNEQFF. CDR3 nucleotide sequence: TGTGCCAGCGCGAGATCTAGGGGGGGATACAATGAGCAGTTCTTC. This chain connects TRBV6-2 or TRBV6-3 to TRBJ2-1, with TRBD2 as a possible D gene (7 bases). The CDR3 has 15 residues. V was cut by 8 bases and J by 4 bases, with 18 bases left in between. CDR1 and CDR2 from the germline V gene are MNHEY and SVGEGT.

The V call is TRBV19, the J call TRBJ2-1; D is ambiguous. This CDR3 has 15 amino acids. The ends were cut back, 5 bases at V and 2 bases at J, with 13 bases in the middle. Per germline, CDR1 LNHDA and CDR2 SQIVND (reference sequence). CDR3 protein: CASSSSSAAYNEQFF. The CDR3 bases are TGTGCCAGTAGTTCTTCCAGCGCTGCCTACAATGAGCAGTTCTTC.

Only a few counts were recorded for this clonotype. The chain has TRBV7-2 and TRBJ2-1; 9 positions agree with TRBD1. The CDR3 extends over 15 amino acids. Germline V gene lookup returns CDR1 SGHTA and CDR2 FQGNSA. V lost 1 base, J lost 7 bases, and 5 bases stayed unmatched. CDR3: CASSLDRGLGNEQFF. The DNA of the CDR3 is TGTGCCAGCAGCTTAGACAGGGGGCTAGGTAATGAGCAGTTCTTC.

The rearrangement uses TRBV10-3 and TRBJ2-1; 9 bases line up with TRBD1. V shed 10 bases, J shed 7 bases, and the junction held 11 bases outside the gene matches. The CDR3 totals 14 residues. Germline V CDR1 and CDR2: ENHRY, SYGVKD. CDR3 sequence: CASKQGAVGNEQFF. The DNA for the CDR3 is TGTGCCAGCAAACAGGGGGCAGTAGGGAATGAGCAGTTCTTC.

In its sample, this clonotype was seen a few times. The chain has TRBV6-1 and TRBJ2-7; 16 nucleotides line up with TRBD2. The junction had 8 bases not matched to a gene; V was cut back by 5 bases and J by 1 base. From germline, CDR1 is MNHNS and CDR2 SASEGT. CDR3 length: 18 amino acids. The CDR3 DNA reads as TGTGCCAGCAGTAAGACTCCGGGACTAGCGGGAGGGTCCTACGAGCAGTACTTC. Protein: CASSKTPGLAGGSYEQYF.

This rearrangement joins TRBV29-1 to TRBJ2-3; TRBD1 agrees at 10 bases. The germline gives CDR1 SQVTM, CDR2 ANQGSEA. J gave up 5 bases and V 2 bases, and 4 bases lay outside the gene matches. The length of the CDR3 is 14 residues. CDR3: CSVEIDRGRDTQYF. The CDR3 DNA sequence: TGCAGCGTTGAAATAGACAGGGGGCGAGATACGCAGTATTTT.

The V call is TRBV7-9, the J call TRBJ2-1; maybe TRBD2 (5 bases). V was cut by 3 bases and J by 2 bases, with 17 bases left in between. CDR3 length: 17 residues. Germline CDR1 is SEHNR and CDR2 is FQNEAQ (reference sequence). The CDR3 DNA reads as TGTGCCAGCAGCTTTTCCGGGGTAGCATCGGCCTACAATGAGCAGTTCTTC. Protein: CASSFSGVASAYNEQFF.

This clonotype was seen more than once but under ten times. This chain uses TRBV2 with TRBJ2-5; D assignment may be TRBD1 or TRBD2 (5 bases each). The V gene lost 2 bases and the J gene lost 11 bases, with 30 bases spanning the gap. The germline gives CDR1 SNHLY, CDR2 FYNNEI. CDR3 size: 18 residues. The chain's CDR3 is CASSEPGTGIYASSEQYF. CDR3 coding DNA: TGTGCCAGCAGTGAACCCGGGACGGGGATCTACGCTTCGAGTGAGCAGTACTTC.

The chain links TRBV29-1 to TRBJ1-1; D gene unclear. The CDR3 consists of 15 residues. Germline V gene data show CDR1 as SQVTM and CDR2 as ANQGSEA. Between the trimmed V and J ends, which lost 4 bases and 1 base, there was a span of 16 bases. CDR3 sequence reads: CSVGGAGPQNTEAFF. CDR3 sequence (DNA): TGCAGCGTTGGTGGCGCCGGCCCCCAGAACACTGAAGCTTTCTTT.

This chain links TRBV9 with TRBJ2-3; D might be TRBD2 (6 bases). V lost 0 bases and J 0 bases, leaving 11 bases between the germline ends. Per germline, CDR1 SGDLS and CDR2 YYNGEE. This CDR3 spans 16 amino acids. CDR3 sequence reads: CASSVVASGSTDTQYF. In nucleotides, the CDR3 is TGTGCCAGCAGCGTAGTAGCGAGCGGGAGCACAGATACGCAGTATTTT.

V gene TRBV15 combines with J gene TRBJ1-1; maybe TRBD1 (5 bases). The CDR3 consists of 15 residues. Germline CDR1 reads LNHNV; CDR2 reads YYDKDF (reference sequence). V was shortened by 5 bases and J by 0 bases, with 13 bases between the two germline ends. The CDR3 sequence: CATSSRTYMNTEAFF. The CDR3 region has the DNA TGTGCCACCAGCTCCCGGACATACATGAACACTGAAGCTTTCTTT.

The rearrangement links TRBV7-2 to TRBJ2-5, with TRBD2 matching 10 bases. Judging by the DNA end, TRBJ2-7 fits better; the J call may be wrong. The CDR3 totals 15 residues. Germline CDR1 reads SGHTA; CDR2 reads FQGNSA. CDR3 nucleotides: TGTGCCAGCAGCTATTCAGCGGGAGGGGACTACGAGCAGTACTTC. This translates into CASSYSAGGDYEQYF.

This clonotype was picked up one time. This chain links TRBV10-3 with TRBJ2-7; D unclear. CDR3 length equals 12 residues. Trimming took 2 bases from V and 6 from J, leaving 8 bases between them. Germline CDR1 is ENHRY and CDR2 is SYGVKD. In DNA, the CDR3 is TGTGCCATCAGTGAGAGTCTCGTCGAGCAGTACTTC. Protein sequence: CAISESLVEQYF.

V is TRBV10-3 and J is TRBJ1-1, with 8 bases fitting TRBD1. CDR1 and CDR2 from the germline V gene are ENHRY and SYGVKD. Unmatched junction bases numbered 3, after V lost 4 bases and J lost 8 bases. This CDR3 is built from 12 residues. The CDR3 spells CAISVDRAEAFF. The CDR3 region has the DNA TGTGCCATCAGTGTGGACAGGGCGGAAGCTTTCTTT.